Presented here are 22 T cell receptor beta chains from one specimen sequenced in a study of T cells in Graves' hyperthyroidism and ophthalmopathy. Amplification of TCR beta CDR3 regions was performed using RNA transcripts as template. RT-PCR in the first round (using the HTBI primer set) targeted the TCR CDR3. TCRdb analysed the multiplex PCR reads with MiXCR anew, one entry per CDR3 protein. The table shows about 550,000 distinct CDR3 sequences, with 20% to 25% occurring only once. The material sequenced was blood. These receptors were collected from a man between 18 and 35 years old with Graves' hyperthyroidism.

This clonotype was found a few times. CDR3 DNA: TGTGCCAGCAGTTCCGACAGGGGGCCAGAGACCCAGTACTTC. It specifies CASSSDRGPETQYF. This chain connects TRBV27 to TRBJ2-5; 10 nucleotides agree with TRBD1. This CDR3 is built from 14 residues. CDR1 and CDR2 from the germline V gene are MNHEY and SMNVEV (reference sequence). The junction had 3 bases not matched to a gene; V was cut back by 4 bases and J by 4 bases.

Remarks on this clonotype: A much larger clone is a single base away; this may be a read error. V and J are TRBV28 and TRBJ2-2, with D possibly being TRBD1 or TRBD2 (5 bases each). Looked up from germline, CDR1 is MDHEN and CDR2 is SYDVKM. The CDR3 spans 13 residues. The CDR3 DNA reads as TGTGCCAGCTGGGTCAGGGCCACCGGGGAGCTGTGTTTT. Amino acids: CASWVRATGELCF.

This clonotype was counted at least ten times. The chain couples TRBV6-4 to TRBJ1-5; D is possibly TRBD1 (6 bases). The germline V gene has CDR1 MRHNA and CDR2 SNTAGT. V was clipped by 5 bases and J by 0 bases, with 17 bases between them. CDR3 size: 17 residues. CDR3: CASSLQTGFYSNQPQHF. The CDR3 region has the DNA TGTGCCAGCAGTCTCCAGACAGGATTTTATAGCAATCAGCCCCAGCATTTT.

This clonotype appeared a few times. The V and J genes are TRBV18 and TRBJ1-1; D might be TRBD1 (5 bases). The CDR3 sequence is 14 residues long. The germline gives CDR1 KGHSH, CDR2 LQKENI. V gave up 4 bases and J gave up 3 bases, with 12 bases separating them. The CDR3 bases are TGTGCCAGCTCACAGGTCGGGGGGGACACTGAAGCTTTCTTT. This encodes CASSQVGGDTEAFF. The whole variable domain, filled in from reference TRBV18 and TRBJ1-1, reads NAGVMQNPRHLVRRRGQEARLRCSPMKGHSHVYWYRQLPEEGLKFMVYLQKENIIDESGMPKERFSAEFPKEGPSILRIQQVVRGDSAAYFCASSQVGGDTEAFFGQGTRLTVV.

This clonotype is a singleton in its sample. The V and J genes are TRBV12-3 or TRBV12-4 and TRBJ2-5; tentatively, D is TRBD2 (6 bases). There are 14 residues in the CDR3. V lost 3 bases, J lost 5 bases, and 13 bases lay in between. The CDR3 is CASSFRGTRETQYF. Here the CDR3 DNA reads TGTGCCAGCAGTTTTCGGGGGACGCGGGAGACCCAGTACTTC.

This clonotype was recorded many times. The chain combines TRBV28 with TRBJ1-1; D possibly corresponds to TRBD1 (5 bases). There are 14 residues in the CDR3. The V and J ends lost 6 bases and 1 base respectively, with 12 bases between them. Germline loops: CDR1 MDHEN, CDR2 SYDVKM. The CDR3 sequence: CASSPLTENTEAFF. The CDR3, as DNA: TGTGCCAGCAGCCCATTGACAGAGAACACTGAAGCTTTCTTT. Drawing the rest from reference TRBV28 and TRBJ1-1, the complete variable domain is DVKVTQSSRYLVKRTGEKVFLECVQDMDHENMFWYRQDPGLGLRLIYFSYDVKMKEKGDIPEGYSVSREKKERFSLILESASTNQTSMYLCASSPLTENTEAFFGQGTRLTVV.

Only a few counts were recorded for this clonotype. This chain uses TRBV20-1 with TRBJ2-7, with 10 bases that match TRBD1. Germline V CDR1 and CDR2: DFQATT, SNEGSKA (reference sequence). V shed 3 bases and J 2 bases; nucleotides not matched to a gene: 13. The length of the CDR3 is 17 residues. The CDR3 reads CSARGPRRDRGTYEQYF. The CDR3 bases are TGCAGTGCTAGGGGTCCTCGGCGGGACAGGGGTACCTACGAGCAGTACTTC.

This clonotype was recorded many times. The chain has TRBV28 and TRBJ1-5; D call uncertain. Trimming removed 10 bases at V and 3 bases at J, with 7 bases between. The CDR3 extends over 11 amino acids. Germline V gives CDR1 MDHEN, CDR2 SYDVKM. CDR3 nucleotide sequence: TGTGCCACCCAACACAATCAGCCCCAGCATTTT. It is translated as CATQHNQPQHF. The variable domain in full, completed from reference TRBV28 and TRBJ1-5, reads DVKVTQSSRYLVKRTGEKVFLECVQDMDHENMFWYRQDPGLGLRLIYFSYDVKMKEKGDIPEGYSVSREKKERFSLILESASTNQTSMYLCATQHNQPQHFGDGTRLSIL.

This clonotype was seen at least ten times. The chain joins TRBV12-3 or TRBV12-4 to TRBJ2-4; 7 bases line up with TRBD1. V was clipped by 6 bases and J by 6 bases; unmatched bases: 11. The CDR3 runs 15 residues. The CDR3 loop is CASRETGEQGNIQYF. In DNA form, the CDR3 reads TGTGCCAGCAGGGAAACAGGGGAACAAGGAAACATTCAGTACTTC.

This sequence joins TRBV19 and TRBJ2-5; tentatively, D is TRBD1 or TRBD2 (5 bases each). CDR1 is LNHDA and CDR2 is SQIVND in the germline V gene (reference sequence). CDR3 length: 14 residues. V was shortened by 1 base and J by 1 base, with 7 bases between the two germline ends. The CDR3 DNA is TGTGCCAGTAGTATAGGGGGGTCCCAAGAGACCCAGTACTTC. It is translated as CASSIGGSQETQYF. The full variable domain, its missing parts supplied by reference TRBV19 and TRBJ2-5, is DGGITQSPKYLFRKEGQNVTLSCEQNLNHDAMYWYRQDPGQGLRLIYYSQIVNDFQKGDIAEGYSVSREKKESFPLTVTSAQKNPTAFYLCASSIGGSQETQYFGPGTRLLVL.

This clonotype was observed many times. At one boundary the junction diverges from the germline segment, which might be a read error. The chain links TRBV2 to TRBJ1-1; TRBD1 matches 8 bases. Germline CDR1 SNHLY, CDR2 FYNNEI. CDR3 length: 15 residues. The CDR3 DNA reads TGTGCCAGCAGGGAAGACAGGGGCATGAACACTGAAGCTTTCTTT. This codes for CASREDRGMNTEAFF.

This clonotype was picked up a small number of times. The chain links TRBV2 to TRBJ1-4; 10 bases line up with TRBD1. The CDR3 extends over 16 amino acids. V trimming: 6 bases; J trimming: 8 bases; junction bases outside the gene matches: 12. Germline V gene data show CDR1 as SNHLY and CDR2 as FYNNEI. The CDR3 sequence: CASSRDRGMVGEKLFF. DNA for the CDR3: TGTGCCAGCAGCCGGGACAGGGGAATGGTTGGGGAAAAACTGTTTTTT.

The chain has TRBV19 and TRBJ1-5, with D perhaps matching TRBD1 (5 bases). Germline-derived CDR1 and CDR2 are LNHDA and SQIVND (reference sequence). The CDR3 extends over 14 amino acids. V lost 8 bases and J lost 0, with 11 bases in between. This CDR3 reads CASGTYYSNQPQHF. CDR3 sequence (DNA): TGTGCCAGTGGGACTTACTATAGCAATCAGCCCCAGCATTTT.

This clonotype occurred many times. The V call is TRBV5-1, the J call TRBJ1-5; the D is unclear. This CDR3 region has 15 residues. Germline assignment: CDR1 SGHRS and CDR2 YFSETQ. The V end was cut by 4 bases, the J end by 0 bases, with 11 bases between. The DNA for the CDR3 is TGCGCCAGCAGCCCGGAGGGATTTAGCAATCAGCCCCAGCATTTT. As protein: CASSPEGFSNQPQHF. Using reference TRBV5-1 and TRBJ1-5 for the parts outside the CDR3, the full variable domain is KAGVTQTPRYLIKTRGQQVTLSCSPISGHRSVSWYQQTPGQGLQFLFEYFSETQRNKGNFPGRFSGRQFSNSRSEMNVSTLELGDSALYLCASSPEGFSNQPQHFGDGTRLSIL.

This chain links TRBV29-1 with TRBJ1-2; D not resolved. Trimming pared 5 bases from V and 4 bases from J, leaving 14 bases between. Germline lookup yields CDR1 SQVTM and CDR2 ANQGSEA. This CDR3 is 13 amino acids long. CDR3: CSVRKTVGYGYTF. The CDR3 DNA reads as TGCAGCGTTCGTAAGACGGTCGGCTATGGCTACACCTTC.

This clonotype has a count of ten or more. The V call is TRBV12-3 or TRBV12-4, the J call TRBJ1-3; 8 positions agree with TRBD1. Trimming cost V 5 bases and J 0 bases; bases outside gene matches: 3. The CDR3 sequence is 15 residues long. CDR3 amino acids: CASSNRGSSGNTIYF. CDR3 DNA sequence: TGTGCCAGCAGTAACAGGGGGTCCTCTGGAAACACCATATATTTT.

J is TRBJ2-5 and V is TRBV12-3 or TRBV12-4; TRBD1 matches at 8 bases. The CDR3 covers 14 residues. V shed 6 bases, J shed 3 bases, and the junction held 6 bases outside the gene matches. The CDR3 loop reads CASSGGQGEETQYF. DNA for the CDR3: TGTGCCAGCAGCGGTGGACAGGGAGAAGAGACCCAGTACTTC.

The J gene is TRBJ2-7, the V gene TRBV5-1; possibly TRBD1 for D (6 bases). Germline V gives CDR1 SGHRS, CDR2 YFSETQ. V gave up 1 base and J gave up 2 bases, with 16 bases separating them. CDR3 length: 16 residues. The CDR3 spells CASSLIWDNPPYEQYF. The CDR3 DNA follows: TGCGCCAGCAGCTTGATTTGGGACAACCCTCCCTACGAGCAGTACTTC.

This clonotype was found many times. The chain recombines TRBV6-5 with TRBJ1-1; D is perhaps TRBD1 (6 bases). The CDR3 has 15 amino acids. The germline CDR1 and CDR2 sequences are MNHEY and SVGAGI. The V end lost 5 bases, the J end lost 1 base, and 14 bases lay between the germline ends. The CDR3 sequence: CASSLRQATNTEAFF. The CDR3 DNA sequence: TGTGCCAGCAGTCTCCGACAGGCGACGAACACTGAAGCTTTCTTT.

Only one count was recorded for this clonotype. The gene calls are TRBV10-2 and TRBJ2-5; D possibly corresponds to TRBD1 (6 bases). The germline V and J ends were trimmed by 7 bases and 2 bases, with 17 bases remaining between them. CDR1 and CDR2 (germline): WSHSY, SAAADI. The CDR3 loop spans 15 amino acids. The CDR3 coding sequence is TGCGCCAGCATGGGGGCAGGGAGTATACAAGAGACCCAGTACTTC. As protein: CASMGAGSIQETQYF.

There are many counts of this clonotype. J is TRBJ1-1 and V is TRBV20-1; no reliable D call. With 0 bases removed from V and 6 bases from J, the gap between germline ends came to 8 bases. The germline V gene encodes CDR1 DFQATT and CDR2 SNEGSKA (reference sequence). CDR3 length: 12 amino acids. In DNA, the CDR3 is TGCAGTGCTAGAGATACTTCAGCTGAAGCTTTCTTT. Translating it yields CSARDTSAEAFF.

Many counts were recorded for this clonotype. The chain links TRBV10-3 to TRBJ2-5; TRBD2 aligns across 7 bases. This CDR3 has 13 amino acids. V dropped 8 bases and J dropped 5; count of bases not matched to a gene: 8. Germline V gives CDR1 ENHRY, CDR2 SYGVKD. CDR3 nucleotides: TGTGCCATCGCGAGCGGGGAGTGGGAGACCCAGTACTTC. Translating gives CAIASGEWETQYF.